The source of this TCR beta chain is a study of T cell responses to AZD1222 COVID-19 vaccine. Study-level points and caveats: Baseline antibody screening turned up just a handful of seropositive AZD1222 recipients.

The CDR3 extends over 15 amino acids. The V end was cut by 0 bases, the J end by 7 bases, with 10 bases between. Germline V gives CDR1 SGHTA, CDR2 FQGNSA. Measured with immunoSEQ multiplex PCR; TCRdb has only the in-frame clones, and not every one. The table shows about 120,000 clones, with 87% occurring only once. In regard to this clone: Its antigen remains unidentified.

The material sequenced was peripheral blood, taken 28 days after the second AZD1222 dose. The V call is TRBV7-2, the J call TRBJ1-6; TRBD1 might be the D (6 bases). The source is an adult who received the AZD1222 COVID-19 vaccine. CDR3 sequence reads: CASSLAGRGNSPLHF. The CDR3 DNA reads as TGTGCCAGCAGCTTAGCAGGCAGGGGAAATTCACCCCTCCACTTT.